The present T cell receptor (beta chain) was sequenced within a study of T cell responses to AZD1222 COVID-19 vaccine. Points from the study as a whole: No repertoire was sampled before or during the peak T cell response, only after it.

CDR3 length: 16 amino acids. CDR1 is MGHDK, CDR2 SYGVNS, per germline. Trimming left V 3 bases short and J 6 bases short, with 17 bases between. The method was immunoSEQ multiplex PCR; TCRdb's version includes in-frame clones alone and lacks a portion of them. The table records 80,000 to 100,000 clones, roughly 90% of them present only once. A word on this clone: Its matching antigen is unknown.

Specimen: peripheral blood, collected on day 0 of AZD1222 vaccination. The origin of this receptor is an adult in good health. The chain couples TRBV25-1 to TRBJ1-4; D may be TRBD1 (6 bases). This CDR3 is CASSDPSWKGDEKLFF. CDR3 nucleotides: TGTGCCAGCAGTGACCCCTCCTGGAAGGGGGATGAAAAACTGTTTTTT.